The 17 T cell receptor beta chains presented below share a single source sample, sequenced in a study of OX40 agonist ivuxolimab in advanced cancers. The library was generated by the immunoSEQ multiplex PCR assay. Imported from immuneACCESS, the table was reduced by TCRdb to in-frame sequences with V and J called. These copies leave out some clones; in studies compared against another copy, an unresolved V gene accounts for under half, and the cause of the remainder is not known. This sample lists 73,000 or so clones; around 85% were detected once. The ten biggest clones cover about 0.75% of the sample. Sequenced here: CD4+ or CD8+ T cells sorted from blood, sampled in a trial of the OX40 agonist ivuxolimab. The receptor source for this set is an adult with an advanced solid tumor such as melanoma, head and neck, liver or kidney cancer.

Only one count was recorded for this clone. The same CDR3 can be traced to other DNA sequences in this sample. The genes are TRBV5-1 and TRBJ2-6; 9 bases line up with TRBD1. This CDR3 comprises 18 residues. Trimming cost V 4 bases and J 0 bases; bases outside gene matches: 8. Germline V gives CDR1 SGHRS, CDR2 YFSETQ. CDR3 bases: TGCGCCAGCAGCCTCCGGGACAGGGATATCTCTGGGGCCAACGTCCTGACTTTC. Protein sequence: CASSLRDRDISGANVLTF.

This clone was seen only once. V and J are TRBV19 and TRBJ2-7, with D perhaps matching TRBD1 (6 bases). CDR1 is LNHDA, CDR2 SQIVND, per germline (reference sequence). V lost 4 bases, J lost 6 bases, and 13 bases lay in between. The CDR3 is 13 residues long. The CDR3, as DNA: TGTGCCAGTAGTACTACAGGGACGCGCGAGCAGTACTTC. Amino acid sequence: CASSTTGTREQYF. The whole variable domain, remainder taken from reference TRBV19 and TRBJ2-7, is DGGITQSPKYLFRKEGQNVTLSCEQNLNHDAMYWYRQDPGQGLRLIYYSQIVNDFQKGDIAEGYSVSREKKESFPLTVTSAQKNPTAFYLCASSTTGTREQYFGPGTRLTVT.

The chain has TRBV12-5 and TRBJ1-6; TRBD1 matches 10 bases. The ends lost 1 base at V and 9 bases at J; junction bases unmatched: 9. Germline loops: CDR1 LGHNT, CDR2 FRNRAP. The CDR3 sequence is 17 residues long. In nucleotides, the CDR3 is TGTGCTAGTGGTTTGGCCCCTCCGGGACAGGGGATTTCACCCCTCCACTTT. This encodes CASGLAPPGQGISPLHF.

The chain carries TRBV7-3 and TRBJ2-5, with D perhaps matching TRBD1 or TRBD2 (5 bases each). The germline V and J ends were trimmed by 1 base and 0 bases, with 15 bases remaining between them. CDR1 is SGHTA, CDR2 FQGTGA, per germline. The CDR3 contains 17 residues. CDR3 amino acids: CASSLNGPGTYQETQYF. The CDR3 region has the DNA TGTGCCAGCAGCTTAAACGGCCCAGGGACCTACCAAGAGACCCAGTACTTC.

This clone was counted a few times. J is TRBJ1-5 and V is TRBV4-3; D unclear. The germline CDR1 and CDR2 sequences are LGHNA and YSLEER. This CDR3 has 14 amino acids. V gave up 1 base and J gave up 4 bases, with 8 bases separating them. The CDR3 is CASSQGRENQPQHF. The CDR3 DNA sequence: TGCGCCAGCAGCCAAGGACGGGAGAATCAGCCCCAGCATTTT.

The chain uses TRBV9 and TRBJ2-1, with 7 nucleotides matching TRBD2. The ends lost 3 bases at V and 0 bases at J; junction bases unmatched: 6. CDR1 is SGDLS, CDR2 YYNGEE, per germline. This CDR3 has 16 residues. DNA for the CDR3: TGTGCCAGCAGCGCCATGCGGGGGAACTCCTACAATGAGCAGTTCTTC. This encodes CASSAMRGNSYNEQFF.

V and J are TRBV7-2 and TRBJ2-1; 11 bases line up with TRBD2. J gave up 8 bases and V 5 bases, and 8 bases lay outside the gene matches. There are 15 residues in the CDR3. The germline gives CDR1 SGHTA, CDR2 FQGNSA. The DNA of the CDR3 is TGTGCCAGCAGCCCAAGACTAGCGGGAAGCTATGAGCAGTTCTTC. Translating gives CASSPRLAGSYEQFF.

The chain carries TRBV7-9 and TRBJ2-7; a possible D gene is TRBD1 (6 bases). The V and J ends lost 5 bases and 3 bases respectively, with 14 bases between them. The CDR3 extends over 14 amino acids. CDR1 and CDR2 from the germline V gene are SEHNR and FQNEAQ (reference sequence). The DNA of the CDR3 is TGTGCCAGCAGCCCACAGGGCAGATTCTACGAGCAGTACTTC. Its translation is CASSPQGRFYEQYF.

The rearrangement joins TRBV7-9 to TRBJ2-7; 9 positions agree with TRBD1. Losses at the gene ends were 2 bases for V and 2 bases for J; bases not matched to a gene: 4. The CDR3 sequence is 15 residues long. Germline CDR1 reads SEHNR; CDR2 reads FQNEAQ (reference sequence). The CDR3 nucleotides read TGTGCCAGCAGCTTAACGACAGGGGGGCCCTACGAGCAGTACTTC. It codes for CASSLTTGGPYEQYF.

Concerning this clone itself: A read error is likely, as this CDR3 ends without the conserved phenylalanine or tryptophan. The DNA is omitted, as the CDR3 cannot be located on it reliably, and the CDR3 follows TCRdb's listing. This chain connects TRBV6-1 to TRBJ2-7; the table names TRBD1, a call not compared with the DNA. The CDR3 spans 10 residues, counting both ends. From germline, CDR1 is MNHNS and CDR2 SASEGT. CDR3 amino acids: CASSERTVRL.

The chain links TRBV7-2 to TRBJ1-1; weak D call: TRBD1 (6 bases). Germline V gene sequence: CDR1 SGHTA, CDR2 FQGNSA. The V gene lost 7 bases and the J gene lost 6 bases, with 12 bases spanning the gap. The CDR3 consists of 12 residues. The DNA of the CDR3 is TGTGCCAGCAAGGGGGACGGCCCTGAAGCTTTCTTT. Amino acid sequence: CASKGDGPEAFF.

This clone was seen only a few times. The chain recombines TRBV2 with TRBJ1-2; D gene uncertain. The V end was cut by 8 bases, the J end by 0 bases, with 10 bases between. The CDR3 is 13 residues long. Germline CDR1 and CDR2: SNHLY and FYNNEI. The CDR3 sequence: CASLDLSNYGYTF. The CDR3 DNA is TGTGCCAGCCTTGACCTTTCTAACTATGGCTACACCTTC.

This clone was observed a single time. The chain combines TRBV9 with TRBJ2-3, with D possibly being TRBD2 (5 bases). CDR1 and CDR2 (germline): SGDLS, YYNGEE. V was pared by 2 bases and J by 3 bases, with 16 bases between. The CDR3 contains 16 residues. DNA of the CDR3: TGTGCCAGCAGCGTCGGAAGCGGACTTGAGACAGATACGCAGTATTTT. It is translated as CASSVGSGLETDTQYF.

Points on this clone: In the same sample, other DNA sequences code for this CDR3. This sequence joins TRBV7-2 and TRBJ1-5; 7 positions match TRBD1. The CDR3 has 14 residues. Germline CDR1 reads SGHTA; CDR2 reads FQGNSA. The V segment lost 1 base and the J segment 4 bases; nucleotides outside the gene matches: 1. CDR3 loop: CASSLDRGNQPQHF. The CDR3 DNA sequence: TGTGCCAGCAGCTTAGACAGGGGAAATCAGCCCCAGCATTTT.

The chain carries TRBV5-1 and TRBJ1-5; 7 nucleotides match TRBD1. J lost 2 bases, V lost 0 bases, and 8 bases had no gene match. This CDR3 contains 17 residues. Germline CDR1 and CDR2: SGHRS and YFSETQ. This CDR3 reads CASSLDSGGSGNQPQHF. The DNA for the CDR3 is TGCGCCAGCAGCTTGGATTCAGGGGGGTCGGGCAATCAGCCCCAGCATTTT.

The chain uses TRBV6-5 and TRBJ1-4, with 8 bases that match TRBD1. There are 14 residues in the CDR3. Germline V gene sequence: CDR1 MNHEY, CDR2 SVGAGI. With V trimmed by 4 bases and J by 5 bases, 3 bases remained unmatched. The CDR3 region has the DNA TGTGCCAGCAGTTCACAGGGGGGCAATGAAAAACTGTTTTTT. The encoded protein is CASSSQGGNEKLFF.

The V and J genes are TRBV5-4 and TRBJ2-7; no firm D call. V shed 4 bases and J shed 4 bases, with 15 bases lying between them. CDR3 length equals 14 residues. Germline V lookup: CDR1 SGHNT, CDR2 YYREEE (reference sequence). Here the CDR3 reads CASSPEAFGYEQYF. For the CDR3, the DNA is TGTGCCAGCAGCCCCGAGGCATTCGGGTACGAGCAGTACTTC.